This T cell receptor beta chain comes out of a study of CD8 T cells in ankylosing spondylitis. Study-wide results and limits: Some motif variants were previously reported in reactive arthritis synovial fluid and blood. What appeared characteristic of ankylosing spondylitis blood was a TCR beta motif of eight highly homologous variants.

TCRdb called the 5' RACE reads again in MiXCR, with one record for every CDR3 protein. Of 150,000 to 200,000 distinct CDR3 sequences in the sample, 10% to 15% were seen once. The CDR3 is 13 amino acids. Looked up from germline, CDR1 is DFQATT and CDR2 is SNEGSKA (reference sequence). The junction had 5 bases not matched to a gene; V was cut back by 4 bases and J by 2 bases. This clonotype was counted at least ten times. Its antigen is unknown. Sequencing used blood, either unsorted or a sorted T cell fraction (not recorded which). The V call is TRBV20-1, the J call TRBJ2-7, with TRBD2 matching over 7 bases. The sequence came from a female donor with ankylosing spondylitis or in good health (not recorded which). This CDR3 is CSANRGGAYEQYF. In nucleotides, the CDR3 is TGCAGTGCTAATCGCGGGGGAGCCTACGAGCAGTACTTC.